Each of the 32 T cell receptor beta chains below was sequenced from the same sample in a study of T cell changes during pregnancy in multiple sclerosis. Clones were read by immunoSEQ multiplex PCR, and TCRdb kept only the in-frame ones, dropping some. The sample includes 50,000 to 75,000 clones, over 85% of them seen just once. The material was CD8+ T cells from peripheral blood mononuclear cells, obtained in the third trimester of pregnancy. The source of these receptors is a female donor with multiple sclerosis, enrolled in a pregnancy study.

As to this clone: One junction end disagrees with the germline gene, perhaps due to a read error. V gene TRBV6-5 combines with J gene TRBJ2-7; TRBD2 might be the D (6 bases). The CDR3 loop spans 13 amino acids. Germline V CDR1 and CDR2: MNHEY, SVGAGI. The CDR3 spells CASSYGASRDSGF. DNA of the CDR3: TGTGCCAGCAGTTACGGGGCCTCGAGGGATAGCGGCTTC.

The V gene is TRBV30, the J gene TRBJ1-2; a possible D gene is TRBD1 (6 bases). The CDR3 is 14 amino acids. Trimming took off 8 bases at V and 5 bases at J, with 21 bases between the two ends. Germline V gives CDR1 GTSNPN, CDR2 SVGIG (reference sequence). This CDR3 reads CAANEGHSFYGYTF. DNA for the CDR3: TGTGCCGCGAACGAGGGACATTCTTTTTATGGCTACACCTTC.

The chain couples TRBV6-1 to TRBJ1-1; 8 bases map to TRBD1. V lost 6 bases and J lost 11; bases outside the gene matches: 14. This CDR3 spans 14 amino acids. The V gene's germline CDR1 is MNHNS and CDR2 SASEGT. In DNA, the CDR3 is TGTGCCAGCAGGGACAGGGTTAAGGCAGGGAGGGCTTTCTTT. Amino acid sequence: CASRDRVKAGRAFF.

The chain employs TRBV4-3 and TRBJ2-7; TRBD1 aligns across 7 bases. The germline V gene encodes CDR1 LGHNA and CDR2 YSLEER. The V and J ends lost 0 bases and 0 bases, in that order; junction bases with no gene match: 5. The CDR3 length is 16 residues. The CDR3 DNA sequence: TGCGCCAGCAGCCAAGATCGGGCAGGGGGCTCCTACGAGCAGTACTTC. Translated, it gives CASSQDRAGGSYEQYF.

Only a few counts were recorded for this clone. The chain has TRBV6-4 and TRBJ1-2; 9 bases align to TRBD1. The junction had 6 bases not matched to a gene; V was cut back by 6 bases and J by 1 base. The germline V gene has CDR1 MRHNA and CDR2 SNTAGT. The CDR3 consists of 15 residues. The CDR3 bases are TGTGCCAGCAGATCCGGGACAGGGTTTAACTATGGCTACACCTTC. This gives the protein CASRSGTGFNYGYTF.

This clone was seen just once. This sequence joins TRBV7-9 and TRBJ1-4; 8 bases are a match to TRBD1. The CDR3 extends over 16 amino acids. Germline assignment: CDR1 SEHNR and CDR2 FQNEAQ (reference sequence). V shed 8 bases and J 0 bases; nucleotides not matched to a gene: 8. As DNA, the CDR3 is TGTGCCAGCGATCAGGGGGCCCTTGCAACTAATGAAAAACTGTTTTTT. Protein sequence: CASDQGALATNEKLFF.

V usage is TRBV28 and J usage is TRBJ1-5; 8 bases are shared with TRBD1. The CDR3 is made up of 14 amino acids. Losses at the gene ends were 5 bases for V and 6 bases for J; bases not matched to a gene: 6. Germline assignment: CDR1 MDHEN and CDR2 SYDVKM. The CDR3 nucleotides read TGTGCCAGCAGTGGGCTGACAGGGGTTCAGCCCCAGCATTTT. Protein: CASSGLTGVQPQHF.

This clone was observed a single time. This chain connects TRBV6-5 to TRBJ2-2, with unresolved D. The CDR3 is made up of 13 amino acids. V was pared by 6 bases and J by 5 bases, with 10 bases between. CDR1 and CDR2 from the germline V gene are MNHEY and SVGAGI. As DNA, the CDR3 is TGTGCCAGCAGAAGCCCCGGGACCGGGGAGCTGTTTTTT. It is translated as CASRSPGTGELFF.

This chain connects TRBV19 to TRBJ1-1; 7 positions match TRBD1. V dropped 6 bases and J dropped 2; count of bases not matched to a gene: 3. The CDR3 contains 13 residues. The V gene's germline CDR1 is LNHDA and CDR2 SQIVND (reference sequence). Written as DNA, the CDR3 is TGTGCCAGTAGAGCAGGGGGAAACACTGAAGCTTTCTTT. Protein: CASRAGGNTEAFF.

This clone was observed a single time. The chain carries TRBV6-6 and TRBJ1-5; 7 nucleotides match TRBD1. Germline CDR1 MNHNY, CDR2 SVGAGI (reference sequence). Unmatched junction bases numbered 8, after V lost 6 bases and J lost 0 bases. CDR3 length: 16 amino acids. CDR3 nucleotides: TGTGCCAGCAGAGACAGGGCATTCGATAGCAATCAGCCCCAGCATTTT. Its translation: CASRDRAFDSNQPQHF.

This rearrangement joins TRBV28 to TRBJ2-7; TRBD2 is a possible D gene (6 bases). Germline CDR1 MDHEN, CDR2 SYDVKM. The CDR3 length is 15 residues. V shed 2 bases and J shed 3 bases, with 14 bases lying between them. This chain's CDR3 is CASSLGTLEGYEQYF. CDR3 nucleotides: TGTGCCAGCAGTTTAGGGACGCTGGAGGGCTACGAGCAGTACTTC.

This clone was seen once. The CDR3 protein is CASSPPGLADEQYF. CDR3 DNA sequence: TGTGCCAGCAGCCCACCGGGGCTAGCGGACGAGCAGTACTTC. This chain links TRBV7-9 with TRBJ2-7, with 7 bases fitting TRBD2. Trimming at V came to 5 bases and at J to 5 bases, leaving 9 bases not matched to a gene. CDR1 is SEHNR and CDR2 is FQNEAQ in the germline V gene (reference sequence). The CDR3 length is 14 residues.

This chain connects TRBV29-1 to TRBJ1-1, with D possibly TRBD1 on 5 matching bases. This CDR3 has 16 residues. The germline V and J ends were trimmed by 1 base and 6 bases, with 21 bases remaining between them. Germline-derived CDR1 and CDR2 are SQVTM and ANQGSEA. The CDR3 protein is CSVEGRQGGRRAEAFF. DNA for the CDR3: TGCAGCGTTGAAGGAAGGCAGGGAGGGAGGAGGGCTGAAGCTTTCTTT. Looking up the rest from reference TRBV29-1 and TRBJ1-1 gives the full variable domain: SAVISQKPSRDICQRGTSLTIQCQVDSQVTMMFWYRQQPGQSLTLIATANQGSEATYESGFVIDKFPISRPNLTFSTLTVSNMSPEDSSIYLCSVEGRQGGRRAEAFFGQGTRLTVV.

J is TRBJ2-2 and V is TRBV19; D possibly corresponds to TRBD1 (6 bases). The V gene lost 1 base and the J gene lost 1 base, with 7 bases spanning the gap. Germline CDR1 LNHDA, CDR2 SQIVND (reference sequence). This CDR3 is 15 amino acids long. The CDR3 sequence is CASSIVGGNTGELFF. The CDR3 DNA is TGTGCCAGTAGTATAGTAGGGGGGAACACCGGGGAGCTGTTTTTT.

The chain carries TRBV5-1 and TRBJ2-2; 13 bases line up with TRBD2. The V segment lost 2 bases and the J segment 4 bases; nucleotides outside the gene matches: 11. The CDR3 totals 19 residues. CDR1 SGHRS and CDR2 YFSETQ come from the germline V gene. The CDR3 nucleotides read TGCGCCAGCAGCTTCCAAGGCGGACTAGCGGGAGATGGCACCGGGGAGCTGTTTTTT. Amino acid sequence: CASSFQGGLAGDGTGELFF.

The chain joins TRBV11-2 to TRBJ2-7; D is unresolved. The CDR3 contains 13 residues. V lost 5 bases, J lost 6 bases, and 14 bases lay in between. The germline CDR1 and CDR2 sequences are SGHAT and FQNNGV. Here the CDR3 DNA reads TGTGCCAGCAGCCTAGTGGCCCCCTCCGAGCAGTACTTC. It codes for CASSLVAPSEQYF. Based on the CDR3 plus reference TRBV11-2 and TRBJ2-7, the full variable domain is EAGVAQSPRYKIIEKRQSVAFWCNPISGHATLYWYQQILGQGPKLLIQFQNNGVVDDSQLPKDRFSAERLKGVDSTLKIQPAKLEDSAVYLCASSLVAPSEQYFGPGTRLTVT.

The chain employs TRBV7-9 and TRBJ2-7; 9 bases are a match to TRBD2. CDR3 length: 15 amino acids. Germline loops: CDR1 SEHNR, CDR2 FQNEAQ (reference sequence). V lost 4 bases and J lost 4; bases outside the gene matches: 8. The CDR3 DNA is TGTGCCAGCAGCTCGACAGCTAGCGGGGTATACGAGCAGTACTTC. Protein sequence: CASSSTASGVYEQYF.

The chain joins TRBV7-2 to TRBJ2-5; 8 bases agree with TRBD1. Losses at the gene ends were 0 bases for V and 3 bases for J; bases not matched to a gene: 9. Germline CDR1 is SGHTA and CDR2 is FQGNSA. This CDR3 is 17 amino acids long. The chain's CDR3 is CASSLAPGGFPEETQYF. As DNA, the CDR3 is TGTGCCAGCAGCTTAGCCCCAGGGGGCTTTCCTGAAGAGACCCAGTACTTC. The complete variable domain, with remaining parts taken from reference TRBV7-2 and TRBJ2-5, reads GAGVSQSPSNKVTEKGKDVELRCDPISGHTALYWYRQSLGQGLEFLIYFQGNSAPDKSGLPSDRFSAERTGGSVSTLTIQRTQQEDSAVYLCASSLAPGGFPEETQYFGPGTRLLVL.

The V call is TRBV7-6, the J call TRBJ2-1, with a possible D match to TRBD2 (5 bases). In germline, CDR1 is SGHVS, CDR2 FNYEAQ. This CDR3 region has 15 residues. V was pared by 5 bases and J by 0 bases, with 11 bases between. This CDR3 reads CASSVTSDSYNEQFF. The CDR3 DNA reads TGTGCCAGCAGCGTTACTAGTGACTCCTACAATGAGCAGTTCTTC.

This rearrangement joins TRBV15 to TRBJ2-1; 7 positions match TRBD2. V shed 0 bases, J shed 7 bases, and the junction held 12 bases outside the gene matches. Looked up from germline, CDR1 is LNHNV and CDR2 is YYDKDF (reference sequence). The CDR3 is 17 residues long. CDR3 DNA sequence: TGTGCCACCAGCAGAGATCGGGGCCAACTAGCGACGAATGAGCAGTTCTTC. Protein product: CATSRDRGQLATNEQFF.

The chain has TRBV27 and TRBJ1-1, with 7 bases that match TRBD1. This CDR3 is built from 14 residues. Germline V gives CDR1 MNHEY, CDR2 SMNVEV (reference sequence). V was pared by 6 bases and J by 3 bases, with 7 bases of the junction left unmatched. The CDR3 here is CASRRGGGDTEAFF. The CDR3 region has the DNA TGTGCCAGCAGGAGAGGGGGCGGGGACACTGAAGCTTTCTTT.

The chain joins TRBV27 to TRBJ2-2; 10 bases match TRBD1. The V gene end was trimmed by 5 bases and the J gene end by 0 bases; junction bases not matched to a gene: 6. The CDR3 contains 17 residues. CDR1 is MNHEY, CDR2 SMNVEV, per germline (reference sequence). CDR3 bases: TGTGCCAGCAGTCCCCGAGGACAGGGGGCGAACACCGGGGAGCTGTTTTTT. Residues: CASSPRGQGANTGELFF.

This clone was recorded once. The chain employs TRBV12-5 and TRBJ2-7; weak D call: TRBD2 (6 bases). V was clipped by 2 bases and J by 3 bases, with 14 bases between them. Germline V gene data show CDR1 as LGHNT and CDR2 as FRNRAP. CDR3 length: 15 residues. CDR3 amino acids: CASGLPTGGVYEQYF. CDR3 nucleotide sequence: TGTGCTAGTGGTTTGCCCACTGGCGGGGTCTACGAGCAGTACTTC.

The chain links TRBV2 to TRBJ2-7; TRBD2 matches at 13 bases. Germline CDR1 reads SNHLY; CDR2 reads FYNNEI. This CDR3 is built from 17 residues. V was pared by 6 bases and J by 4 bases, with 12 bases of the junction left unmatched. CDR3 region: CASRSGTSGTSRYEQYF. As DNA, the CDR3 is TGTGCCAGCAGATCCGGGACTAGCGGGACGTCCCGGTACGAGCAGTACTTC.

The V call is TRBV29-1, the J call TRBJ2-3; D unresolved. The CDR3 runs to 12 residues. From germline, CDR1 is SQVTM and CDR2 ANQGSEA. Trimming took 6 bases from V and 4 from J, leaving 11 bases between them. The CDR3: CSVPSGADTQYF. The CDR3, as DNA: TGCAGCGTGCCGTCCGGTGCAGATACGCAGTATTTT.

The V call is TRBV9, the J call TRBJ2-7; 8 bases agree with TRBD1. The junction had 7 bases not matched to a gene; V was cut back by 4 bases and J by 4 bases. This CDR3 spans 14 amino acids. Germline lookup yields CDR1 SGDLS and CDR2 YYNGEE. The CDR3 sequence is CASSTGQGWYEQYF. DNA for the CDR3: TGTGCCAGCAGCACTGGACAGGGTTGGTACGAGCAGTACTTC.

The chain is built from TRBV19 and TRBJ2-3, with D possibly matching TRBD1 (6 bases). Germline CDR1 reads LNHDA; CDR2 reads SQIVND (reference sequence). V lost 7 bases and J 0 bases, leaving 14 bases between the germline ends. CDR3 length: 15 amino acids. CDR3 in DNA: TGTGCCAGTACTACAGGGTTTCCTAGCACAGATACGCAGTATTTT. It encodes CASTTGFPSTDTQYF. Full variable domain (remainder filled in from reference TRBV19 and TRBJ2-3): DGGITQSPKYLFRKEGQNVTLSCEQNLNHDAMYWYRQDPGQGLRLIYYSQIVNDFQKGDIAEGYSVSREKKESFPLTVTSAQKNPTAFYLCASTTGFPSTDTQYFGPGTRLTVL.

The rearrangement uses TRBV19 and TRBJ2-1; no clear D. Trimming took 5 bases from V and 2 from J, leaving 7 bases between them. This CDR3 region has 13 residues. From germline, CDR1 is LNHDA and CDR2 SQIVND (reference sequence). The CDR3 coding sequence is TGTGCCAGTAGTCCGGAGACCTACAATGAGCAGTTCTTC. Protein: CASSPETYNEQFF. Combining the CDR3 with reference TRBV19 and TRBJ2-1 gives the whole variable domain DGGITQSPKYLFRKEGQNVTLSCEQNLNHDAMYWYRQDPGQGLRLIYYSQIVNDFQKGDIAEGYSVSREKKESFPLTVTSAQKNPTAFYLCASSPETYNEQFFGPGTRLTVL.

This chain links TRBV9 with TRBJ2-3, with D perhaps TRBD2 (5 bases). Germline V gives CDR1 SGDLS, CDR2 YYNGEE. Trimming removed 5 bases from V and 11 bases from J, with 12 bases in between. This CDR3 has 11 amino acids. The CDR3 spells CASSDAAGQYF. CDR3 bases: TGTGCCAGCAGTGATGCTGCGGGGCAGTATTTT.

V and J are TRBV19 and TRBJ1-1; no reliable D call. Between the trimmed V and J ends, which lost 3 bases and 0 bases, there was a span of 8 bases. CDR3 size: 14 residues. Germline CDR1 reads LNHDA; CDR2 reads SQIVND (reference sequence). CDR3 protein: CASSMGQMNTEAFF. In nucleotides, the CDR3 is TGTGCCAGTAGTATGGGCCAGATGAACACTGAAGCTTTCTTT.

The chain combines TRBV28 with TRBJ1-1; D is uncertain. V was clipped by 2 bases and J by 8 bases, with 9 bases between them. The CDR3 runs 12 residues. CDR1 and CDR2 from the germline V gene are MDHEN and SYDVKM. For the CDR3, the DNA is TGTGCCAGCAGTTTAACTCCCACCGAAGCTTTCTTT. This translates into CASSLTPTEAFF.

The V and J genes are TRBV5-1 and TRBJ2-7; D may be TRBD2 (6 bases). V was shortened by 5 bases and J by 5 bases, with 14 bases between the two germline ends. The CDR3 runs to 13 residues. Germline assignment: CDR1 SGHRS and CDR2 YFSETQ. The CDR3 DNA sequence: TGCGCCAGCAGTTACGGGGGAGAGGACGAGCAGTACTTC. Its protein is CASSYGGEDEQYF.